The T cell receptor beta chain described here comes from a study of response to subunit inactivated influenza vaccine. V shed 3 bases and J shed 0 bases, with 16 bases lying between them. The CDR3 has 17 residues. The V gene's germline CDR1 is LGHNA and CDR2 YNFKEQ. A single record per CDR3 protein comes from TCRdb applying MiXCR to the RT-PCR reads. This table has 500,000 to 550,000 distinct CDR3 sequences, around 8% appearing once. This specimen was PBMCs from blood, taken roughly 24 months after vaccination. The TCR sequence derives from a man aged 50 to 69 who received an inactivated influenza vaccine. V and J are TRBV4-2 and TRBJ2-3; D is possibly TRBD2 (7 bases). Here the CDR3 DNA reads TGTGCCAGCAGCCACTCACCACAGGGAGGGAGCACAGATACGCAGTATTTT. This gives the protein CASSHSPQGGSTDTQYF.